The clone carrying this T cell receptor beta chain came up once. These data come from a study of control samples from healthy donors and cancer patients. Trimming took 4 bases from V and 4 from J; bases not matched to a gene: 5. Germline assignment: CDR1 SGHVS and CDR2 FQNEAQ. The CDR3 has 14 residues. Method: immunoSEQ multiplex PCR; TCRdb's copy keeps in-frame clones and lacks some. The sample includes about 22,000 clones, roughly 84% of them seen just once. This clonotype originated in a man aged 55 to 70 with head and neck cancer. The sample comprised PBMCs. The genes are TRBV7-8 and TRBJ2-3; TRBD2 agrees at 7 bases. CDR3 protein: CASSSLGLSDTQYF. The CDR3 DNA reads TGTGCCAGCAGCTCCCTGGGACTATCAGATACGCAGTATTTT.